Sequencing of this TCR beta chain was carried out in a study of blood T cell repertoires in COVID-19. This clone was seen a single time. Cohort assignment relied on participant-reported clinical history. Exposed enrollees had met someone with a PCR-confirmed or clinician-diagnosed COVID-19 case at some point within the 2 weeks before study entry. V shed 0 bases and J shed 1 base, with 15 bases lying between them. The CDR3 totals 17 residues. The germline V gene has CDR1 LNHDA and CDR2 SQIVND (reference sequence). Only in-frame clones appear in the TCRdb table, and some are missing; sequencing was by immunoSEQ multiplex PCR. The table records approximately 200,000 clones, less than 90% of them present only once.

The receptor was derived from a woman in her thirties who had been exposed to COVID-19. The V call is TRBV19, the J call TRBJ1-1, with a weak D call TRBD1 (6 bases). Sequencing input: PBMCs or T cells enriched from blood (not recorded which). The CDR3 here is CASSIEGNRVGNTEAFF. The CDR3 DNA reads as TGTGCCAGTAGTATAGAGGGAAACAGGGTTGGGAACACTGAAGCTTTCTTT. The whole variable domain, filled in from reference TRBV19 and TRBJ1-1, reads DGGITQSPKYLFRKEGQNVTLSCEQNLNHDAMYWYRQDPGQGLRLIYYSQIVNDFQKGDIAEGYSVSREKKESFPLTVTSAQKNPTAFYLCASSIEGNRVGNTEAFFGQGTRLTVV.